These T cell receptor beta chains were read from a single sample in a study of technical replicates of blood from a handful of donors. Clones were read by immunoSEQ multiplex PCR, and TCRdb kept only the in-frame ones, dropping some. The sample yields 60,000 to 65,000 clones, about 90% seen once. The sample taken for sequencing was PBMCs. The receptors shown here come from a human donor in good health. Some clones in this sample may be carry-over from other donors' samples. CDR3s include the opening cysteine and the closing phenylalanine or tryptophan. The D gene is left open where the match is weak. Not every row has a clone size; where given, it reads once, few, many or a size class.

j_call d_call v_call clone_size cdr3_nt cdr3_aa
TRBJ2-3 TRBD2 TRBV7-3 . TGTGCCAGCAGCGTAGCGGGAGGGGCAGATACGCAGTATTTT CASSVAGGADTQYF
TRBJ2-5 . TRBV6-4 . TGTGCCAGCAGTGACTCGACGTGGGGGCGGGAGACGAGGGAGACCCAGTACTTC CASSDSTWGRETRETQYF
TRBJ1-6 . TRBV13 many TGTGCCAGCAGCTTTGGTTGGAGCTCCTATAATTCACCCCTCCACTTT CASSFGWSSYNSPLHF
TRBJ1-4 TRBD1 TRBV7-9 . TGTGCCAGCAGCTCACGACAGGGTCTCACTAATGAAAAACTGTTTTTT CASSSRQGLTNEKLFF
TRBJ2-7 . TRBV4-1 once TGCGCCAGCAGCCTCGAGGACAGCTCCTACGAGCAGTACTTC CASSLEDSSYEQYF
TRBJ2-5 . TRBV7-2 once TGTGCCAGCAGCTCAGGCACCCGGGAGACCCAGTACTTC CASSSGTRETQYF
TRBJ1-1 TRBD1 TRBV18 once TGTGCCAGCTCTCAGGCAGGGGACAGATATGAAGCTTTCTTT CASSQAGDRYEAFF
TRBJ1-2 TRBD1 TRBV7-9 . TGTGCCAGCAGCGTAGACAGGGGGTCGTTCTATGGCTACACCTTC CASSVDRGSFYGYTF
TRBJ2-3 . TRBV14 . TGTGCCAGCAGCCTTTCCGGCACAGATACGCAGTATTTT CASSLSGTDTQYF
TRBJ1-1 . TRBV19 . TGTGCCAGTAGGTTTGGGGCCGGGGACATGGGCACTGAAGCTTTCTTT CASRFGAGDMGTEAFF
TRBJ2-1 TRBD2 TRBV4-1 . TGCGCCAGCAGCCAGGACTCCGGGACTAGGGGTCTCTTC CASSQDSGTRGLF
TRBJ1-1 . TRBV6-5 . TGTGCCAGCAGTTTCGTCGATCAGGGGAACACTGAAGCTTTCTTT CASSFVDQGNTEAFF
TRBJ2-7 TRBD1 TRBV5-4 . TGTGCCAGCAGCCCGGACAGGCTGGGGCAGTACTTC CASSPDRLGQYF
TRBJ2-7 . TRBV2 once TGTGCCAGCAGTGTTAGTCTCCTCTCCTACGAGCAGTACTTC CASSVSLLSYEQYF
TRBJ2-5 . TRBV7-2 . TGTGCCAGCAGCTTTGAGGTGGAGGAGACCCAGTACTTC CASSFEVEETQYF
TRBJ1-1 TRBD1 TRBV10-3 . TGTGCCATCAGGGACATATCGGGACAGGGCTCTGAAGCTTTCTTT CAIRDISGQGSEAFF
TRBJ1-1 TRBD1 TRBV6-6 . TGTGCCAGCAGTGGAAGACAGGGAAGGGGCACTGAAGCTTTCTTT CASSGRQGRGTEAFF
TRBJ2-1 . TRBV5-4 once TGTGCCAGCAGCAAGCGGGACACCCACTACAATGAGCAGTTCTTC CASSKRDTHYNEQFF
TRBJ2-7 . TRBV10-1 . TGCGCCAGCAGTGTACAGGTTCCCTACGAGCAGTACTTC CASSVQVPYEQYF
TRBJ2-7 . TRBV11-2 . TGTGCCAGCAGCCCAACCAGACTCGGCTCCTACGAGCAGTACTTC CASSPTRLGSYEQYF
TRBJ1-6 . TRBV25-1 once TGTGCCAGCGGGGTTGGGCAGGGCCAACCCCTCCACTTT CASGVGQGQPLHF
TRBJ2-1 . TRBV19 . TGTGCCACTGCCACGGACAGCGCCTACAATGAGCAGTTCTTC CATATDSAYNEQFF
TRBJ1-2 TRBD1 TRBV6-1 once TGTGCCAGCAGGGGACAGGGAAAGAGCTATGGCTACACCTTC CASRGQGKSYGYTF
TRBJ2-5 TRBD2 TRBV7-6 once TGTGCCAGCACCCAATCTTCGGGACTAGCTAGGGAGACCCAGTACTTC CASTQSSGLARETQYF
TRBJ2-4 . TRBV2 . TGTGCCAGCAGCGGGGGAGCGGGTGAAAACATTCAGTACTTC CASSGGAGENIQYF
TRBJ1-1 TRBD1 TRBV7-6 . TGTGCCAGCAGCTTAGCCCGGGACAGGGGTGAAGCTTTCTTT CASSLARDRGEAFF
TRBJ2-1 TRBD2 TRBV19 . TGTGCCAGTAGTAAGGGGGTAGCGGGAGGGTCCTGGTACAATGAGCAGTTCTTC CASSKGVAGGSWYNEQFF
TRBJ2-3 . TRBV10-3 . TGTGCCATCAGTGAGCCCGGGATGGGAACAGATACGCAGTATTTT CAISEPGMGTDTQYF